Each of the 25 T cell receptor beta chains below was sequenced from the same sample in a study of shared clonotypes between healthy human individuals. Assay used: immunoSEQ multiplex PCR; TCRdb lists only in-frame clones, some missing. This table holds about 2.4 million clones, over 85% found once. Sequences were obtained from naive CD4+ T cells from PBMCs. As for subset: CD45RA+ positively selected. The receptor set was obtained from a man aged 18 to 35 in good health. Some clones in this sample may be carry-over from other donors' samples.

With regard to this clone: An end of the junction does not agree with germline; a read error may underlie this. V usage is TRBV20-1 and J usage is TRBJ2-5; D unresolved. This CDR3 is built from 11 residues. Germline CDR1 reads DFQATT; CDR2 reads SNEGSKA (reference sequence). The CDR3 sequence: CNARGPQTQYF. The CDR3 DNA is TGCAATGCTAGAGGCCCCCAGACCCAGTACTTC.

The gene calls are TRBV7-3 and TRBJ2-7; possible D gene TRBD1, 6 bases. Between the trimmed V and J ends, which lost 5 bases and 3 bases, there was a span of 17 bases. This CDR3 is built from 15 residues. Per the germline V gene, CDR1 is SGHTA and CDR2 is FQGTGA. The CDR3 loop is CASSPRGAGDYEQYF. The DNA for the CDR3 is TGTGCCAGCAGCCCGCGAGGGGCAGGGGACTACGAGCAGTACTTC.

The chain links TRBV21-1 to TRBJ2-7; TRBD2, the table's D call, was not compared with the DNA. TRBV21-1 is reported as a pseudogene. There are 17 residues in the CDR3. CDR3 in amino acids: CASSKGPRLAEYYEQYF. CDR3 nucleotides: TGTGCCAGCAGCAAAGGGCCCCGCCTAGCGGAATACTACGAGCAGTACTTC.

V and J are TRBV7-9 and TRBJ2-3, with a possible D match to TRBD2 (5 bases). Germline V gene lookup returns CDR1 SEHNR and CDR2 FQNEAQ (reference sequence). CDR3 size: 13 residues. V shed 5 bases and J shed 9 bases, with 15 bases lying between them. The CDR3 loop is CASSPSPGTTQYF. The CDR3 nucleotides read TGTGCCAGCAGCCCAAGCCCGGGAACCACGCAGTATTTT.

Points on this clone: The same CDR3 is also encoded by other DNA sequences in this sample. V and J are TRBV28 and TRBJ2-7; 8 nucleotides agree with TRBD1. The junction had 3 bases not matched to a gene; V was cut back by 2 bases and J by 6 bases. This CDR3 region has 13 residues. CDR1 is MDHEN and CDR2 is SYDVKM in the germline V gene. CDR3 residues: CASSLTGTGEQYF. CDR3 coding DNA: TGTGCCAGCAGTTTAACCGGGACAGGCGAGCAGTACTTC.

The chain uses TRBV29-1 and TRBJ1-5; TRBD1 is a possible D gene (5 bases). Germline-derived CDR1 and CDR2 are SQVTM and ANQGSEA. The CDR3 runs 14 residues. V was shortened by 4 bases and J by 0 bases, with 10 bases between the two germline ends. The CDR3 loop reads CSVAGGYSNQPQHF. DNA of the CDR3: TGCAGCGTTGCCGGGGGTTATAGCAATCAGCCCCAGCATTTT.

This clone was observed once. The same CDR3 also results from other DNA sequences found in this sample. The chain has TRBV5-1 and TRBJ1-3; maybe TRBD1 (5 bases). V lost 0 bases and J lost 4, with 8 bases in between. There are 14 residues in the CDR3. Germline V gene data show CDR1 as SGHRS and CDR2 as YFSETQ. CDR3 DNA: TGCGCCAGCAGCTTGGGGGGCAGAGGAAACACCATATATTTT. It is translated as CASSLGGRGNTIYF. The variable domain in full, with the rest retrieved from reference TRBV5-1 and TRBJ1-3, is KAGVTQTPRYLIKTRGQQVTLSCSPISGHRSVSWYQQTPGQGLQFLFEYFSETQRNKGNFPGRFSGRQFSNSRSEMNVSTLELGDSALYLCASSLGGRGNTIYFGEGSWLTVV.

The CDR3 bases are TGTGCCAGCAGTTCCATTCAGGGGGCGGAAAAACTGTTTTTT. This encodes CASSSIQGAEKLFF. The gene calls are TRBV6-5 and TRBJ1-4; 8 bases are shared with TRBD1. Germline trimming cut 4 bases from V and 8 bases from J; bases unmatched to any gene: 6. This CDR3 is built from 14 residues. CDR1 and CDR2 from the germline V gene are MNHEY and SVGAGI.

The genes are TRBV5-8 and TRBJ2-1; D not resolved. The CDR3 sequence is 14 residues long. Trimming took 2 bases from V and 2 from J, leaving 8 bases between them. Germline CDR1 is SGHTS and CDR2 is YDEGEE. The CDR3 here is CASSFKGPYNEQFF. The CDR3 DNA follows: TGTGCCAGCAGCTTCAAAGGCCCCTACAATGAGCAGTTCTTC.

CDR3 nucleotides: TGTGCCCTAGTCGTCTGGGGACAGGGTAGTGAGACCCAGTACTTC. This codes for CALVVWGQGSETQYF. The chain combines TRBV30 with TRBJ2-5; 9 bases match TRBD1. This CDR3 contains 15 residues. The V gene end was trimmed by 8 bases and the J gene end by 5 bases; junction bases not matched to a gene: 15. CDR1 GTSNPN and CDR2 SVGIG come from the germline V gene (reference sequence).

V is TRBV4-2 and J is TRBJ1-6; 7 bases map to TRBD1. V was clipped by 2 bases and J by 7 bases; unmatched bases: 17. The CDR3 is made up of 19 amino acids. The germline V gene has CDR1 LGHNA and CDR2 YNFKEQ. The CDR3 DNA reads as TGTGCCAGCAGCCAAATTTCCGGGGACAGTGACCTCGTGAATTCACCCCTCCACTTT. This codes for CASSQISGDSDLVNSPLHF.

The CDR3 spells CASSSLAAGSYNEQFF. CDR3 nucleotides: TGTGCCAGCAGTTCTTTAGCGGCCGGCTCCTACAATGAGCAGTTCTTC. The chain uses TRBV28 and TRBJ2-1, with a tentative D call TRBD2 (6 bases). Trimming took off 4 bases at V and 0 bases at J, with 13 bases between the two ends. Germline loops: CDR1 MDHEN, CDR2 SYDVKM. The length of the CDR3 is 16 residues.

The chain employs TRBV28 and TRBJ1-3, with 8 bases identical to TRBD1. The germline gives CDR1 MDHEN, CDR2 SYDVKM. Germline trimming cut 8 bases from V and 2 bases from J; bases unmatched to any gene: 8. CDR3 length equals 15 residues. The chain's CDR3 is CASGRTGRPGNTIYF. In nucleotides, the CDR3 is TGTGCCAGCGGCAGGACAGGGAGGCCTGGAAACACCATATATTTT.

V and J are TRBV9 and TRBJ2-5, with 10 bases identical to TRBD1. V gave up 0 bases and J gave up 7 bases; unmatched junction bases: 6. Germline CDR1 is SGDLS and CDR2 is YYNGEE. The CDR3 length is 15 residues. Here the CDR3 reads CASSVEGQGVGTQYF. CDR3 coding DNA: TGTGCCAGCAGCGTAGAAGGACAGGGGGTGGGGACCCAGTACTTC.

For this clone: This same CDR3 is encoded by further DNA sequences in the sample. The chain uses TRBV9 and TRBJ2-7; D remains unclear. Germline V CDR1 and CDR2: SGDLS, YYNGEE. The V end was cut by 0 bases, the J end by 1 base, with 11 bases between. The CDR3 extends over 15 amino acids. The DNA of the CDR3 is TGTGCCAGCAGCGTAGGCAGTGGGATGTCCTACGAGCAGTACTTC. It yields the protein CASSVGSGMSYEQYF. Looking up the rest from reference TRBV9 and TRBJ2-7 gives the full variable domain: DSGVTQTPKHLITATGQRVTLRCSPRSGDLSVYWYQQSLDQGLQFLIQYYNGEERAKGNILERFSAQQFPDLHSELNLSSLELGDSALYFCASSVGSGMSYEQYFGPGTRLTVT.

The chain joins TRBV11-2 to TRBJ2-3, with TRBD2 matching 10 bases. V dropped 2 bases and J dropped 4; count of bases not matched to a gene: 6. Looked up from germline, CDR1 is SGHAT and CDR2 is FQNNGV. The CDR3 consists of 16 residues. CDR3 DNA: TGTGCCAGCAGCTTAAGGAGCGGGAGGGTCTCAGATACGCAGTATTTT. Protein sequence: CASSLRSGRVSDTQYF.

CDR3 in DNA: TGTGCCAGCAGCCAGACAGGGGGCAACTATGGCTACACCTTC. Its translation is CASSQTGGNYGYTF. The gene calls are TRBV6-1 and TRBJ1-2, with 10 positions matching TRBD1. This CDR3 contains 14 residues. V shed 6 bases and J 2 bases; nucleotides not matched to a gene: 3. Germline V lookup: CDR1 MNHNS, CDR2 SASEGT.

The chain links TRBV9 to TRBJ2-7; D may be TRBD1 (6 bases). The CDR3 spans 14 residues. Trimming took off 0 bases at V and 2 bases at J, with 9 bases between the two ends. Looked up from germline, CDR1 is SGDLS and CDR2 is YYNGEE. The CDR3 nucleotides read TGTGCCAGCAGCGTAGGAGCAGGGGCCTACGAGCAGTACTTC. This gives the protein CASSVGAGAYEQYF.

This rearrangement joins TRBV5-4 to TRBJ2-2, with 10 bases aligning to TRBD1. Germline values: CDR1 SGHNT, CDR2 YYREEE (reference sequence). V was pared by 4 bases and J by 2 bases, with 5 bases of the junction left unmatched. The CDR3 contains 16 residues. The CDR3 protein is CASSNGQGDNTGELFF. CDR3 nucleotides: TGTGCCAGCAGCAACGGACAGGGGGATAACACCGGGGAGCTGTTTTTT.

This clone was seen just once. The V call is TRBV2, the J call TRBJ2-3; D gene unclear. The V gene's germline CDR1 is SNHLY and CDR2 FYNNEI. Deletions cut 4 bases from V and 2 bases from J, with 10 bases between. The CDR3 totals 14 residues. CDR3 DNA: TGTGCCAGCAGTGCGTCAGGCGTCACAGATACGCAGTATTTT. This codes for CASSASGVTDTQYF.

This chain joins TRBV5-1 and TRBJ2-7; D is perhaps TRBD2 (6 bases). The CDR3 is 14 amino acids. Germline loops: CDR1 SGHRS, CDR2 YFSETQ. Trimming cost V 4 bases and J 3 bases, with 14 bases left between them. CDR3 region: CASSPRTSNYEQYF. Here the CDR3 DNA reads TGCGCCAGCAGCCCCCGCACTAGCAACTACGAGCAGTACTTC.

The gene calls are TRBV5-1 and TRBJ1-4, with 11 positions matching TRBD1. The germline V gene has CDR1 SGHRS and CDR2 YFSETQ. V lost 2 bases, J lost 4 bases, and 7 bases stayed unmatched. The length of the CDR3 is 17 residues. DNA for the CDR3: TGCGCCAGCAGCTTAAATTTGGGACAGGGGGATAATGAAAAACTGTTTTTT. Residues: CASSLNLGQGDNEKLFF.

The chain has TRBV5-1 and TRBJ2-1, with TRBD1 identical over 11 bases. V lost 4 bases, J lost 2 bases, and 5 bases stayed unmatched. The CDR3 runs to 16 residues. The germline CDR1 and CDR2 sequences are SGHRS and YFSETQ. CDR3 DNA sequence: TGCGCCAGCAGCAGGAGGACAGGGGGCGCCTACAATGAGCAGTTCTTC. Its translation is CASSRRTGGAYNEQFF. The full variable domain, with the rest looked up from reference TRBV5-1 and TRBJ2-1, is KAGVTQTPRYLIKTRGQQVTLSCSPISGHRSVSWYQQTPGQGLQFLFEYFSETQRNKGNFPGRFSGRQFSNSRSEMNVSTLELGDSALYLCASSRRTGGAYNEQFFGPGTRLTVL.

The chain combines TRBV28 with TRBJ2-1, with TRBD1 as a possible D gene (5 bases). CDR1 MDHEN and CDR2 SYDVKM come from the germline V gene. The length of the CDR3 is 14 residues. Trimming left V 3 bases short and J 4 bases short, with 10 bases between. This CDR3 reads CASSFLAGYNEQFF. The CDR3 coding sequence is TGTGCCAGCAGTTTTCTCGCAGGGTACAATGAGCAGTTCTTC.

J is TRBJ1-5 and V is TRBV6-5; D not resolved. The ends were cut back, 2 bases at V and 5 bases at J, with 10 bases in the middle. The CDR3 consists of 14 residues. Germline values: CDR1 MNHEY, CDR2 SVGAGI. This CDR3 reads CASSYVGLDQPQHF. The CDR3 region has the DNA TGTGCCAGCAGTTACGTAGGGCTGGATCAGCCCCAGCATTTT.